Listed below are T cell receptor beta chains from one sample, sequenced in a study of shared clonotypes between healthy human individuals. Method: immunoSEQ multiplex PCR; TCRdb's copy keeps in-frame clones and lacks some. The sample has more than 2 million clones; 90% to 95% are singletons. Sequenced sample: naive CD4+ T cells sorted from blood. Receptor source: a man between 18 and 29 years old in good health. CDR3s include the opening cysteine and the closing phenylalanine or tryptophan. D genes are given only for firm matches. Clone size is not always given. Where it is, it says once, few, many or a class for expanded clones.

-	TRBJ1-2	few	TRBV5-4	TGTGCCAGCAGCTTGGTTGGGACCCGCTATGGCTACACCTTC	CASSLVGTRYGYTF
TRBD1	TRBJ2-5	-	TRBV11-2	TGTGCCAGCAGCTCCCGACAGGGAACTCAAGAGACCCAGTACTTC	CASSSRQGTQETQYF
-	TRBJ2-7	-	TRBV5-1	TGCGCCAGCAGCTTGGACAGGAGAGAACTCTACGAGCAGTACTTC	CASSLDRRELYEQYF
TRBD1	TRBJ2-2	-	TRBV27	TGTGCCAGCAGTCCCAGGGGACAGTTGAACACCGGGGAGCTGTTTTTT	CASSPRGQLNTGELFF
-	TRBJ1-4	-	TRBV5-6	TGTGCCAGCAGCTTGGGTACGGGCATGATCGCGGCAACTAATGAAAAACTGTTTTTT	CASSLGTGMIAATNEKLFF
-	TRBJ2-1	-	TRBV6-5	TGTGCCAGCAGTTACTCTGAGGGAGGCCGTCACAATGAGCAGTTCTTC	CASSYSEGGRHNEQFF
TRBD1	TRBJ2-5	-	TRBV29-1	TGCAGCGTTGGACTGGACAGGGGGACGACCCAGTACTTC	CSVGLDRGTTQYF
-	TRBJ2-1	once	TRBV7-6	TGTGCCAGCAGCTTAGTTCTAGTTACCCCCGGGGGTGAGCAGTTCTTC	CASSLVLVTPGGEQFF
TRBD1	TRBJ2-7	-	TRBV4-2	TGTGCCAGCAGCCAAGCAACCCCGGGACAGCCCTCCTACGAGCAGTACTTC	CASSQATPGQPSYEQYF
-	TRBJ1-5	-	TRBV10-1	TGCGCCAGCGACGGGCGGGGTCAGCCCCAGCATTTT	CASDGRGQPQHF
-	TRBJ1-6	-	TRBV9	TGTGCCAGCAGCGTAGCCCGCGCACCCTATAATTCACCCCTCCACTTT	CASSVARAPYNSPLHF
TRBD1	TRBJ1-5	-	TRBV5-1	TGCGCCAGCAGTCTGGAAGGACAGGGCAATCAGCCCCAGCATTTT	CASSLEGQGNQPQHF
-	TRBJ2-2	-	TRBV7-9	TGTGCCAGGACGGGGGCGTCGAACACCGGGGAGCTGTTTTTT	CARTGASNTGELFF
TRBD1	TRBJ1-5	few	TRBV2	TGTGCCAGCAGCGGACAGGGCAATCAGCCCCAGCATTTT	CASSGQGNQPQHF
-	TRBJ2-3	-	TRBV18	TGTGCCAGCTCACCACCGGTTGGTGACCGGGGTACTAGCACAGATACGCAGTATTTT	CASSPPVGDRGTSTDTQYF